This T cell receptor beta chain originates from a study of OX40 agonist ivuxolimab in advanced cancers. Context from the whole study: Ivuxolimab was an agonistic, fully human IgG2 monoclonal antibody directed against OX40 (CD134), a costimulatory receptor. A male proportion of about 79% and a mean age of approximately 58 years, ranging from 23 to 79, were recorded for the dose-escalation cohort. Of the roughly 52 dose-escalation patients, hepatocellular carcinoma was present in approximately 20, melanoma in around 15, renal cell carcinoma in 9 and head and neck cancer in 9. The purpose of peripheral TCRbeta sequencing was to test whether ivuxolimab changed TCR sequence diversity and led to clonal T-cell expansion. Three dose-escalation patients achieved partial responses, one with hepatocellular carcinoma and two with cutaneous melanoma. Intravenous ivuxolimab was administered to patients every 2 weeks at six dose levels: 0.01, 0.1, 0.3, 1.5, 3 and 10 mg/kg. Prior anti-PD-1, anti-PD-L1 or anti-CTLA-4 therapy was permitted, and checkpoint inhibitors had been received by approximately 39% of dose-escalation patients. The paper describes the monotherapy dose-escalation part (N of about 55 patients) of the phase I trial of ivuxolimab.

The trial excluded patients who had a history of autoimmune disease or were on systemic immunosuppression. Peripheral blood for TCR sequencing was drawn from every dose cohort at baseline, at cycle 4 day 1 and at cycle 7 day 1. Samples were obtained from an open-label, multicenter, first-in-human phase I dose-escalation trial of ivuxolimab. The trial enrolled adults with locally advanced or metastatic head and neck squamous cell, hepatocellular, melanoma or renal cell carcinoma. CD4+ and CD8+ T cells were sorted separately from peripheral blood before TCR sequencing. In the germline V gene, CDR1 corresponds to SGHVS and CDR2 to FNYEAQ. Between the V and J ends, shortened by 4 bases and 5 bases respectively, the junction contains 20 bases. Counted from cysteine to phenylalanine, this CDR3 has 16 amino acids. Of the read, only the CDR3 DNA is kept; its 48 bases are in frame from base 1. Findings and caveats that apply to the study as a whole: Antigen specificity was not determined for the clonally expanded peripheral T cells. Low levels of normalized T-cell clonal expansion were also seen in some patients who did not respond. Clonal expansion of both CD4+ and CD8+ blood T cells was observed from baseline to week 6 at doses 0.1 to 3.0 mg/kg. Partial responders in the 0.1-3.0 mg/kg groups had among the lowest normalized peripheral clonal expansion, especially among CD8+ T cells. After ivuxolimab, expanded clones were on average more numerous among CD8+ T cells than among CD4+ T cells.

Genomic DNA was isolated from the sorted cells so that the TCRbeta CDR3 region could be sequenced. The immunoSEQ Assay was used for sequencing of TCRbeta CDR3 regions. TCRdb took over this immuneACCESS table, retaining in-frame rearrangements with V and J assigned. Such tables are incomplete; in checked studies, under half of the missing clones stem from an unresolved V gene, and the remainder is unexplained. This sample lists tens of thousands of clones; just under 95% were detected once. The ten biggest clones cover approximately 14% of the sample. Notes on this clone: What this receptor recognizes is not known. The input lacks base qualities; no much larger clone sits a single base away.

The source of this sequence is an adult with an advanced solid tumor such as melanoma, head and neck, liver or kidney cancer. The specimen comprised CD4+ or CD8+ T cells sorted from blood, sampled in a trial of the OX40 agonist ivuxolimab. The sequence joins TRBV7-6 to TRBJ1-1, with the identity of the D gene unclear. The DNA is as follows: TGTGCCAGCAGCTCAACTTACCGACATGAAGGGACTGAAGCTTTCTTT. It is translated as CASSSTYRHEGTEAFF. The reference TRBV7-6 and TRBJ1-1 proteins fill in what lies around the CDR3, so the full variable domain reads GAGVSQSPRYKVTKRGQDVALRCDPISGHVSLYWYRQALGQGPEFLTYFNYEAQQDKSGLPNDRFSAERPEGSISTLTIQRTEQRDSAMYRCASSSTYRHEGTEAFFGQGTRLTVV.